This T cell receptor beta chain comes out of a study of cytomegalovirus exposure and HLA in healthy donors. Background on the study: HLA-typed donors were the source of about 90 million unique TCRs held in an early data release.

The PCR ran on 60 Vbeta and 13 Jbeta primers. Profiled with immunoSEQ multiplex PCR; TCRdb holds only in-frame clones, not every one. The sample lists some 78,000 clones, approximately 80% occurring once. A note on this clone: The target antigen is unknown.

V was trimmed by 8 bases and J by 6 bases, leaving 16 bases between them. The CDR3 covers 13 residues. The germline CDR1 and CDR2 sequences are MNHNS and SASEGT. Study-level points and caveats: One cluster of highly shared sequence variants probably arose as a sequencing artifact. In a later analysis, V- and J-gene trimming of beta chains associated with a DCLRE1C missense variant, replicated independently. The authors reported that TCR beta sequences could predict HLA-A and HLA-B alleles. These predictions were accurate for most subjects in the first cohort.

This sequence was found in a man in his fifties in good health and CMV-seropositive. Sequencing was done on a sample of PBMCs. The chain combines TRBV6-1 with TRBJ1-1; tentative D call: TRBD1 (6 bases). The CDR3 here is CASQDSFLSEAFF. The CDR3, as DNA: TGTGCCAGCCAGGACAGTTTTTTGTCTGAAGCTTTCTTT.